One and the same sample provided the 29 T cell receptor beta chains below, sequenced in a study of CD8+ T cells in alopecia areata. RNA was extracted and reverse transcribed into cDNA as the sequencing template. Assay used: immunoSEQ multiplex PCR; TCRdb lists only in-frame clones, some missing. The table records 160,000 or so clones, about 70% of them present only once. The sequencing used CD8+ T cells sorted from blood, collected at week 0. These receptors all stem from a human donor with alopecia areata.

The CDR3 sequence: CASSFGGAGWNEQYF. The CDR3 coding sequence is TGTGCCAGCAGTTTTGGCGGGGCTGGATGGAACGAGCAGTACTTC. This chain links TRBV27 with TRBJ2-7; maybe TRBD2 (6 bases). The CDR3 extends over 15 amino acids. Germline assignment: CDR1 MNHEY and CDR2 SMNVEV (reference sequence). V lost 3 bases, J lost 5 bases, and 17 bases lay in between.

V is TRBV13 and J is TRBJ2-4; 7 positions match TRBD2. Germline lookup yields CDR1 PRHDT and CDR2 FYEKMQ (reference sequence). The CDR3 covers 14 residues. The V gene end was trimmed by 5 bases and the J gene end by 5 bases; junction bases not matched to a gene: 6. The CDR3 reads CASSPPSGENIQYF. The CDR3 bases are TGTGCCAGCAGCCCCCCTAGCGGCGAAAACATTCAGTACTTC.

The chain has TRBV10-3 and TRBJ2-7, with D perhaps being TRBD1 or TRBD2 (5 bases each). Trimming pared 6 bases from V and 5 bases from J, leaving 17 bases between. The germline V gene has CDR1 ENHRY and CDR2 SYGVKD. CDR3 length equals 14 residues. CDR3 amino acids: CAIRRGAFFHEQYF. Here the CDR3 DNA reads TGTGCCATCAGGAGGGGAGCGTTCTTCCACGAGCAGTACTTC.

CDR3 bases: TGTGCCAGCAGTTACGGGGGTTCCTACAATGAGCAGTTCTTC. This gives the protein CASSYGGSYNEQFF. This sequence joins TRBV27 and TRBJ2-1; weak D call: TRBD2 (6 bases). CDR1 and CDR2 (germline): MNHEY, SMNVEV (reference sequence). Trimming took off 4 bases at V and 1 base at J, with 8 bases between the two ends. This CDR3 comprises 14 residues.

This chain links TRBV7-8 with TRBJ2-3, with unresolved D. Germline CDR1 reads SGHVS; CDR2 reads FQNEAQ. This CDR3 region has 12 residues. V gave up 3 bases and J gave up 6 bases, with 7 bases separating them. The CDR3 spells CASSLGPDTQYF. CDR3 coding DNA: TGTGCCAGCAGCTTGGGCCCCGATACGCAGTATTTT.

The chain is built from TRBV2 and TRBJ2-5; D unclear. V was cut by 6 bases and J by 5 bases, with 10 bases left in between. This CDR3 has 12 amino acids. Per the germline V gene, CDR1 is SNHLY and CDR2 is FYNNEI. The CDR3 reads CASRDPGETQYF. The DNA for the CDR3 is TGTGCCAGCAGGGACCCCGGCGAGACCCAGTACTTC.

This clone was seen only a few times. The chain recombines TRBV28 with TRBJ1-5; TRBD1 might be the D (5 bases). Germline CDR1 reads MDHEN; CDR2 reads SYDVKM. This CDR3 has 14 amino acids. V lost 6 bases and J lost 4, with 13 bases in between. CDR3 loop: CASRLGGANQPQHF. Written as DNA, the CDR3 is TGTGCCAGCAGACTAGGAGGGGCAAATCAGCCCCAGCATTTT. Together with reference TRBV28 and TRBJ1-5, the CDR3 gives the full variable domain: DVKVTQSSRYLVKRTGEKVFLECVQDMDHENMFWYRQDPGLGLRLIYFSYDVKMKEKGDIPEGYSVSREKKERFSLILESASTNQTSMYLCASRLGGANQPQHFGDGTRLSIL.

This clone was seen a handful of times. The chain combines TRBV7-8 with TRBJ2-1; D is possibly TRBD1 (6 bases). Trimming took off 5 bases at V and 5 bases at J, with 16 bases between the two ends. This CDR3 region has 15 residues. Germline V lookup: CDR1 SGHVS, CDR2 FQNEAQ. CDR3 sequence: CASSLRQDRNNEQFF. CDR3 in DNA: TGTGCCAGCAGCCTCCGACAGGATAGGAACAATGAGCAGTTCTTC.

J is TRBJ2-5 and V is TRBV18, with D possibly TRBD1 on 6 matching bases. The DNA end is more similar to TRBJ2-7, so the J call may be wrong. The germline gives CDR1 KGHSH, CDR2 LQKENI. This CDR3 has 14 amino acids. The CDR3 nucleotides are TGTGCCAGCTCACCACCGGGACACAACTACGAGCAGTACTTC. Encoded protein: CASSPPGHNYEQYF.

This chain links TRBV5-1 with TRBJ2-7; TRBD1 matches 12 bases. Germline CDR1 and CDR2: SGHRS and YFSETQ. The CDR3 is 16 amino acids. Losses at the gene ends were 4 bases for V and 4 bases for J; bases not matched to a gene: 9. The chain's CDR3 is CASSIGTGGVLYEQYF. The CDR3 DNA reads as TGCGCCAGCAGCATTGGGACAGGGGGCGTCTTATACGAGCAGTACTTC.

CDR3 amino acids: CASSLVVGQGAETQYF. The CDR3 region has the DNA TGTGCCAGCAGCTTAGTGGTAGGACAGGGAGCGGAGACCCAGTACTTC. This chain connects TRBV7-9 to TRBJ2-5, with 8 positions matching TRBD1. Germline V lookup: CDR1 SEHNR, CDR2 FQNEAQ (reference sequence). V was clipped by 1 base and J by 5 bases; unmatched bases: 9. This CDR3 contains 16 residues.

The chain employs TRBV7-2 and TRBJ2-7, with D uncertain. The CDR3 is made up of 12 amino acids. Trimming cost V 3 bases and J 6 bases, with 9 bases left between them. In germline, CDR1 is SGHTA, CDR2 FQGNSA. The CDR3 here is CASSFSGAEQYF. CDR3 in DNA: TGTGCCAGCAGCTTTTCAGGCGCCGAGCAGTACTTC.

Concerning this clone: The sample has other DNA sequences that encode this CDR3 too. The chain combines TRBV4-1 with TRBJ1-5; no reliable D call. Trimming took 3 bases from V and 1 from J, leaving 10 bases between them. CDR1 is MGHRA, CDR2 YSYEKL, per germline. This CDR3 comprises 15 residues. DNA of the CDR3: TGCGCCAGCAGCCAGAGAGACGGGAGCAATCAGCCCCAGCATTTT. Translated: CASSQRDGSNQPQHF.

This clone has just a few counts. The chain couples TRBV29-1 to TRBJ1-1; D unresolved. CDR1 and CDR2 from the germline V gene are SQVTM and ANQGSEA. The CDR3 runs to 12 residues. The V end was cut by 4 bases, the J end by 0 bases, with 6 bases between. CDR3 sequence (DNA): TGCAGCGTTGCTCCCATGAACACTGAAGCTTTCTTT. As protein: CSVAPMNTEAFF.

This clone turned up a few times. Distinct nucleotide sequences in the sample also encode this CDR3. The chain recombines TRBV5-6 with TRBJ1-5; D remains unclear. Per germline, CDR1 SGHDT and CDR2 YYEEEE. V was trimmed by 4 bases and J by 5 bases, leaving 7 bases between them. CDR3 length: 12 residues. The CDR3 DNA sequence: TGTGCCAGCAGCCGGGGTGATCAGCCCCAGCATTTT. Translating gives CASSRGDQPQHF.

This clone has a handful of counts. The rearrangement links TRBV2 to TRBJ1-2; the D is unclear. The germline V gene has CDR1 SNHLY and CDR2 FYNNEI. CDR3 length: 13 residues. V dropped 4 bases and J dropped 8 bases, with 14 bases sitting between them. The CDR3 reads CASSGRRDKGYTF. In nucleotides, the CDR3 is TGTGCCAGCAGTGGAAGGAGGGATAAGGGCTACACCTTC.

The chain carries TRBV11-2 and TRBJ2-5; 7 bases agree with TRBD1. CDR3 length: 14 amino acids. The junction had 8 bases not matched to a gene; V was cut back by 5 bases and J by 5 bases. CDR1 and CDR2 from the germline V gene are SGHAT and FQNNGV. The CDR3 DNA sequence: TGTGCCAGCAGCCATAATGACAGGGCCGAGACCCAGTACTTC. Its translation is CASSHNDRAETQYF.

The rearrangement links TRBV30 to TRBJ1-1, with D tentatively TRBD1 (6 bases). The germline V gene has CDR1 GTSNPN and CDR2 SVGIG (reference sequence). V was cut by 5 bases and J by 7 bases, with 17 bases left in between. This CDR3 has 13 residues. In nucleotides, the CDR3 is TGTGCCTGGGAACAGGGCGGTTTGGTTGAAGCTTTCTTT. This translates into CAWEQGGLVEAFF.

V and J are TRBV7-8 and TRBJ2-7, with 13 bases aligning to TRBD2. The CDR3 spans 16 residues. The V segment lost 5 bases and the J segment 3 bases; nucleotides outside the gene matches: 7. Germline CDR1 reads SGHVS; CDR2 reads FQNEAQ. The CDR3 nucleotides read TGTGCCAGCAGCGGAGGACTAGCGGGGGCCTACTACGAGCAGTACTTC. Residues: CASSGGLAGAYYEQYF.

The genes are TRBV2 and TRBJ1-2, with no clear D. The germline V gene encodes CDR1 SNHLY and CDR2 FYNNEI. This CDR3 is 14 amino acids long. V was clipped by 1 base and J by 1 base, with 7 bases between them. The CDR3 DNA follows: TGTGCCAGCAGTGAAGATCGGGGTAACTATGGCTACACCTTC. Its translation is CASSEDRGNYGYTF.

Concerning this clone itself: This specimen includes other DNA sequences encoding the same CDR3. V is TRBV20-1 and J is TRBJ1-3; no reliable D call. CDR3 length: 11 residues. Germline assignment: CDR1 DFQATT and CDR2 SNEGSKA (reference sequence). The V end was cut by 0 bases, the J end by 3 bases, with 0 bases between. DNA of the CDR3: TGCAGTGCTAGAGATGGAAACACCATATATTTT. It encodes CSARDGNTIYF.

A few counts support this clone. The chain links TRBV29-1 to TRBJ2-2; maybe TRBD1 (5 bases). Trimming pared 5 bases from V and 0 bases from J, leaving 10 bases between. Germline V lookup: CDR1 SQVTM, CDR2 ANQGSEA. This CDR3 has 14 residues. This CDR3 is CSVYKGTNTGELFF. The CDR3 bases are TGCAGCGTTTACAAGGGGACGAACACCGGGGAGCTGTTTTTT.

This chain uses TRBV20-1 with TRBJ2-7; D not certain. Germline CDR1 reads DFQATT; CDR2 reads SNEGSKA (reference sequence). CDR3 length: 11 residues. With 6 bases removed from V and 6 bases from J, the gap between germline ends came to 12 bases. The CDR3 here is CSAPSLGEQYF. The CDR3 coding sequence is TGCAGTGCCCCCTCCCTGGGCGAGCAGTACTTC.

The sample holds a few counts of this clone. V gene TRBV7-9 combines with J gene TRBJ1-5; D perhaps matches TRBD1 (5 bases). V gave up 5 bases and J gave up 3 bases, with 11 bases separating them. CDR1 and CDR2 from the germline V gene are SEHNR and FQNEAQ (reference sequence). The CDR3 length is 14 residues. As DNA, the CDR3 is TGTGCCAGCAGCCAGGGACGGACCAATCAGCCCCAGCATTTT. Translated, it gives CASSQGRTNQPQHF.

The V gene is TRBV5-1, the J gene TRBJ1-1; D may be TRBD1 (6 bases). The V and J ends lost 7 bases and 1 base respectively, with 8 bases between them. CDR3 length equals 12 residues. CDR1 SGHRS and CDR2 YFSETQ come from the germline V gene. The CDR3 region is CASAGQNTEAFF. The CDR3 DNA reads as TGCGCCAGCGCGGGACAGAACACTGAAGCTTTCTTT.

This rearrangement joins TRBV30 to TRBJ2-2, with 15 bases fitting TRBD2. Losses at the gene ends were 3 bases for V and 1 base for J; bases not matched to a gene: 3. Germline loops: CDR1 GTSNPN, CDR2 SVGIG (reference sequence). CDR3 size: 17 residues. This CDR3 reads CAWRGLAGGRNTGELFF. The CDR3 bases are TGTGCCTGGAGGGGACTAGCGGGGGGCCGGAACACCGGGGAGCTGTTTTTT.

In nucleotides, the CDR3 is TGTGCCAGCAGCTTAGGACAGGGCCCCGAGCAGTACTTC. It yields the protein CASSLGQGPEQYF. The V and J genes are TRBV7-6 and TRBJ2-7; 7 bases are shared with TRBD1. The germline V gene has CDR1 SGHVS and CDR2 FNYEAQ. This CDR3 spans 13 amino acids. Unmatched junction bases numbered 3, after V lost 1 base and J lost 6 bases.

The chain carries TRBV5-5 and TRBJ1-1; weak D call: TRBD1 (6 bases). The CDR3 spans 14 residues. The germline V gene encodes CDR1 SGHKS and CDR2 YYEKEE (reference sequence). V was shortened by 4 bases and J by 4 bases, with 14 bases between the two germline ends. CDR3 protein: CASSLITGITEAFF. As DNA, the CDR3 is TGTGCCAGCAGCCTAATTACAGGGATCACTGAAGCTTTCTTT.

J is TRBJ1-3 and V is TRBV11-2, with 8 positions matching TRBD1. Germline CDR1 SGHAT, CDR2 FQNNGV. The CDR3 loop spans 15 amino acids. Trimming cost V 5 bases and J 0 bases; bases outside gene matches: 3. The CDR3 loop reads CASSADRASGNTIYF. The CDR3 region has the DNA TGTGCCAGCAGCGCGGACAGGGCCTCTGGAAACACCATATATTTT.